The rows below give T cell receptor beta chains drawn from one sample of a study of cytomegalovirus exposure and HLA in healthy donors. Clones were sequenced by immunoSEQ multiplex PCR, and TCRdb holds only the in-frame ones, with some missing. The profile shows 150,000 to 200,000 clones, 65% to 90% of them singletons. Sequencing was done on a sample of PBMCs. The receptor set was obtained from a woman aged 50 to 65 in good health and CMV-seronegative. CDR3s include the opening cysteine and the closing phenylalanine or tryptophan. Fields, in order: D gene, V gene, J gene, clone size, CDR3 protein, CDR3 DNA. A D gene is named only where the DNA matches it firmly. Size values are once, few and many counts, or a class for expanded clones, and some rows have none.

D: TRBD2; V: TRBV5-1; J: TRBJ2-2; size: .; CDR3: CASSSRLAGGTGELFF; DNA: TGCGCCAGCAGCTCGCGGCTAGCGGGAGGAACCGGGGAGCTGTTTTTT
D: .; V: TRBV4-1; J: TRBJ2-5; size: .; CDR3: CASSPALGAGVETQYF; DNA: TGCGCCAGCAGCCCCGCACTTGGGGCAGGGGTTGAGACCCAGTACTTC
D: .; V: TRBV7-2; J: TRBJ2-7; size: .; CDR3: CASSLFRAPLGEQYF; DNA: TGTGCCAGCAGCTTGTTCAGGGCACCGTTAGGCGAGCAGTACTTC
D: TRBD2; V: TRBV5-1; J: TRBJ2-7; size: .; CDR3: CASSLHSGRGESGEQYF; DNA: TGCGCCAGCAGCTTGCATAGCGGGAGGGGAGAGAGCGGCGAGCAGTACTTC
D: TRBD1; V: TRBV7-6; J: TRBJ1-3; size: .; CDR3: CASSPTGALGNTIYF; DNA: TGTGCCAGCAGTCCAACAGGGGCCCTTGGAAACACCATATATTTT
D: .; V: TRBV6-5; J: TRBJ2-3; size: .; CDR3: CASSYSAAGQATQYF; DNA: TGTGCCAGCAGTTACTCGGCAGCGGGTCAGGCTACGCAGTATTTT
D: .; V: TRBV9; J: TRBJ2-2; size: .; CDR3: CASSPEAGELFF; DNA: TGTGCCAGCAGCCCCGAGGCCGGGGAGCTGTTTTTT
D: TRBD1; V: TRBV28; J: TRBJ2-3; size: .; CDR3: CASSIRGQGAGDTQYF; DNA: TGTGCCAGCAGCATCAGGGGACAGGGGGCGGGAGATACGCAGTATTTT
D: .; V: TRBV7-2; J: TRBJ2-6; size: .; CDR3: CASSNRVGANVLTF; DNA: TGTGCCAGCAGTAACAGGGTTGGGGCCAACGTCCTGACTTTC
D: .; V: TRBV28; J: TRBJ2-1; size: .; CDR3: CASINGGSVVYNEQFF; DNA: TGTGCCAGTATTAATGGGGGCTCCGTGGTCTACAATGAGCAGTTCTTC
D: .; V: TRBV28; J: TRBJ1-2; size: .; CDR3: CASSLGGNYGYTF; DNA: TGTGCCAGCAGCCTAGGGGGTAACTATGGCTACACCTTC
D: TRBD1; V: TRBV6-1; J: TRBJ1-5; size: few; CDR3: CASSEAGQGNQPQHF; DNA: TGTGCCAGCAGTGAAGCCGGACAGGGGAATCAGCCCCAGCATTTT
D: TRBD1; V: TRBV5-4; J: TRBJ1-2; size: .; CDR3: CASSLEGRGHYGYTF; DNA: TGTGCCAGCAGCTTGGAGGGCAGGGGGCATTATGGCTACACCTTC
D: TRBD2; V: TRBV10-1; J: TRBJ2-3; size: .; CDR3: CASSDGVAGRGTTDTQYF; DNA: TGCGCCAGCAGTGACGGGGTAGCGGGACGGGGCACCACAGATACGCAGTATTTT
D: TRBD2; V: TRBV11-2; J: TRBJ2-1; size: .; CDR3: CASSPRAGGTSYNEQFF; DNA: TGTGCCAGCAGCCCCCGAGCGGGAGGAACCTCCTACAATGAGCAGTTCTTC
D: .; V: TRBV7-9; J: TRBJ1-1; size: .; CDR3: CASSLTSSGGEAFF; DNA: TGTGCCAGCAGCTTAACTTCGTCGGGGGGAGAAGCTTTCTTT
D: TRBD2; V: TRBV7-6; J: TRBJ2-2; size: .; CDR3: CASSLAVASGRGTGELFF; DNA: TGTGCCAGCAGCTTAGCGGTGGCTAGCGGGAGGGGCACCGGGGAGCTGTTTTTT
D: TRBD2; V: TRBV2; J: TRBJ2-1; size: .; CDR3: CASRREVGYNEQFF; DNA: TGTGCCAGCAGACGGGAGGTGGGATACAATGAGCAGTTCTTC
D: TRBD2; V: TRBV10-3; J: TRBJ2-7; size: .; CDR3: CAIGEGLAGRRYEQYF; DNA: TGTGCCATCGGGGAAGGACTAGCGGGACGGCGCTACGAGCAGTACTTC
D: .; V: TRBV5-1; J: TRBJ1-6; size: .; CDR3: CASSLLGGGSPLHF; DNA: TGCGCCAGCAGCTTACTTGGGGGGGGTTCACCCCTCCACTTT
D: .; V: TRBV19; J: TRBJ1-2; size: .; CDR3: CASSVVGYGYTF; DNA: TGTGCCAGTAGTGTGGTCGGCTATGGCTACACCTTC
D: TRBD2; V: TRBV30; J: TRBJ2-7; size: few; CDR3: CAWRGGIFESFGTSGRALEQYF; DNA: TGTGCCTGGAGGGGGGGGATATTCGAATCATTCGGGACTAGCGGGAGGGCCCTCGAGCAGTACTTC
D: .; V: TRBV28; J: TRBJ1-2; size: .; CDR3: CASSPGLGGYTF; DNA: TGTGCCAGCAGTCCCGGACTTGGTGGCTACACCTTC